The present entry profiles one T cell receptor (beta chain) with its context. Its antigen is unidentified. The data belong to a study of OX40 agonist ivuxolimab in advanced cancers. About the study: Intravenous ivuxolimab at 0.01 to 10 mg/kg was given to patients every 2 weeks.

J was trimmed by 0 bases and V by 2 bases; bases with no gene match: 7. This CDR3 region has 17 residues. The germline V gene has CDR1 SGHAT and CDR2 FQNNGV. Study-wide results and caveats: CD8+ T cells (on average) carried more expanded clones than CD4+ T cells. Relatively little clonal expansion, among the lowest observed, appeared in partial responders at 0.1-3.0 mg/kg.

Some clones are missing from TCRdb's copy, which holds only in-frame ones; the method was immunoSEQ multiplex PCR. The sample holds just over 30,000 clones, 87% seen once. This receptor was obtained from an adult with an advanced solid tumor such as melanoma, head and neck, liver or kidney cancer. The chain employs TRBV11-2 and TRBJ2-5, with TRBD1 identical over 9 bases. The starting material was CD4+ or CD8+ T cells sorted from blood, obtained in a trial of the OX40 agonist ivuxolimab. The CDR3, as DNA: TGTGCCAGCAGCTTAAGGGGGGGGACAGGGTACCAAGAGACCCAGTACTTC. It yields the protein CASSLRGGTGYQETQYF.